A single sample gave rise to the 23 T cell receptor beta chains below, sequenced in a study of T-cell memory formation after mild COVID-19. TCRdb reanalysed the 5' RACE reads using MiXCR and keeps one entry per CDR3 protein. The data hold roughly 410,000 distinct CDR3 sequences, with 20% to 25% observed a single time. Input material: PBMCs or a T cell subset sorted from them (not recorded which). These receptor sequences come from an adult woman who had mild COVID-19 (a few samples of this study predate the infection). Cell type and time point are not known.

This clonotype was seen repeatedly, ten times or more. This rearrangement joins TRBV12-3 or TRBV12-4 to TRBJ2-7; 11 bases agree with TRBD2. V dropped 2 bases and J dropped 0; count of bases not matched to a gene: 0. The CDR3 is made up of 15 amino acids. The CDR3 coding sequence is TGTGCCAGCAGTTTAACTAGCGGGGGCTCCTACGAGCAGTACTTC. Translating it yields CASSLTSGGSYEQYF.

J is TRBJ2-1 and V is TRBV5-4, with TRBD1 matching over 9 bases. Germline lookup yields CDR1 SGHNT and CDR2 YYREEE (reference sequence). The CDR3 spans 14 residues. The V segment lost 5 bases and the J segment 8 bases; nucleotides outside the gene matches: 8. The CDR3 DNA reads as TGTGCCAGCAGGACAGGGGGAAAATGGGATGAGCAGTTCTTC. It encodes CASRTGGKWDEQFF.

The table lists this clonotype with a few counts. This chain links TRBV5-1 with TRBJ2-1; no reliable D call. Per germline, CDR1 SGHRS and CDR2 YFSETQ. Trimming took off 2 bases at V and 0 bases at J, with 12 bases between the two ends. The length of the CDR3 is 16 residues. As DNA, the CDR3 is TGCGCCAGCAGCTTTGGCGGCGCTAGCTCCTACAATGAGCAGTTCTTC. The encoded protein is CASSFGGASSYNEQFF.

This clonotype was found a few times. The V gene is TRBV6-5, the J gene TRBJ2-3; 7 bases line up with TRBD1. Germline assignment: CDR1 MNHEY and CDR2 SVGAGI. This CDR3 is built from 14 residues. With 3 bases clipped from V and 6 bases from J, the junction kept 6 bases outside the gene matches. The CDR3 DNA sequence: TGTGCCAGCAGTTATGAAACAGGGGTGGATACGCAGTATTTT. Protein product: CASSYETGVDTQYF.

The chain couples TRBV15 to TRBJ2-1, with TRBD2 matching 8 bases. The CDR3 runs 14 residues. The ends lost 1 base at V and 7 bases at J; junction bases unmatched: 3. Germline V gives CDR1 LNHNV, CDR2 YYDKDF (reference sequence). The CDR3 loop is CATSRVGRGNEQFF. CDR3 coding DNA: TGTGCCACCAGCAGAGTCGGGAGGGGGAATGAGCAGTTCTTC.

The chain combines TRBV5-1 with TRBJ2-7; unclear D gene. Germline values: CDR1 SGHRS, CDR2 YFSETQ. The germline V and J ends were trimmed by 5 bases and 3 bases, with 12 bases remaining between them. The CDR3 covers 13 residues. CDR3: CASSPDAYYEQYF. CDR3 in DNA: TGCGCCAGCAGTCCGGACGCCTACTACGAGCAGTACTTC.

There are a few counts of this clonotype. The chain employs TRBV20-1 and TRBJ2-5; tentatively, D is TRBD1 or TRBD2 (6 bases each). The germline V gene has CDR1 DFQATT and CDR2 SNEGSKA (reference sequence). The CDR3 contains 11 residues. V gave up 7 bases and J gave up 5 bases, with 11 bases separating them. Written as DNA, the CDR3 is TGCAGTGTTAAAGGGGGGGAGACCCAGTACTTC. It specifies CSVKGGETQYF.

V gene TRBV6-6 combines with J gene TRBJ1-1; D is unresolved. Per germline, CDR1 MNHNY and CDR2 SVGAGI (reference sequence). The CDR3 has 14 residues. V was pared by 4 bases and J by 1 base, with 10 bases between. The CDR3 region is CASSFLVKNTEAFF. In DNA form, the CDR3 reads TGTGCCAGCAGTTTTTTAGTGAAGAACACTGAAGCTTTCTTT.

This clonotype was seen a handful of times. The CDR3 DNA follows: TGTGCCAGCAGTTCCCCAGACAGATCTAACACTGAAGCTTTCTTT. Amino acids: CASSSPDRSNTEAFF. The chain links TRBV12-3 or TRBV12-4 to TRBJ1-1; D possibly corresponds to TRBD1 (5 bases). V was shortened by 4 bases and J by 2 bases, with 14 bases between the two germline ends. The CDR3 extends over 15 amino acids.

About this clonotype itself: One end of the junction is discordant with germline, which a read error may explain. The J gene is TRBJ2-7, the V gene TRBV12-3 or TRBV12-4; tentatively, D is TRBD2 (5 bases). This CDR3 is 12 amino acids long. The CDR3 bases are TGTGCCAGCAGGTCCGAGGGTTACGGGCAGTACTTC. As protein: CASRSEGYGQYF.

The chain links TRBV19 to TRBJ1-5; TRBD1 matches at 9 bases. J lost 4 bases, V lost 4 bases, and 8 bases had no gene match. The CDR3 has 16 amino acids. Germline loops: CDR1 LNHDA, CDR2 SQIVND (reference sequence). The CDR3 here is CASSRSRQGGNQPQHF. CDR3 in DNA: TGTGCCAGTAGTAGATCAAGACAGGGGGGAAATCAGCCCCAGCATTTT.

The chain combines TRBV4-1 with TRBJ1-1; D possibly corresponds to TRBD1 (6 bases). The V and J ends lost 4 bases and 1 base respectively, with 13 bases between them. This CDR3 has 15 residues. Germline assignment: CDR1 MGHRA and CDR2 YSYEKL. This CDR3 reads CASSLERTANTEAFF. In DNA, the CDR3 is TGCGCCAGCAGCCTAGAACGGACAGCGAACACTGAAGCTTTCTTT.

This clonotype was counted ten times or more. The gene calls are TRBV3-1 and TRBJ2-5, with D perhaps being TRBD1 or TRBD2 (5 bases each). The germline gives CDR1 LGHDT, CDR2 YNNKEL (reference sequence). Trimming took 7 bases from V and 0 from J, leaving 12 bases between them. The CDR3 covers 14 residues. The CDR3 region is CASKGPRYQETQYF. CDR3 in DNA: TGTGCCAGCAAGGGACCCCGGTACCAAGAGACCCAGTACTTC.

This chain links TRBV12-3 or TRBV12-4 with TRBJ2-2, with D possibly TRBD2 on 5 matching bases. Trimming shortened V by 5 bases and J by 5 bases, and 15 bases separated the two germline ends. This CDR3 contains 15 residues. CDR3 nucleotides: TGTGCCAGCAGTCCCCTACTAGGATTGACCGGGGAGCTGTTTTTT. Translating it yields CASSPLLGLTGELFF.

The chain couples TRBV5-1 to TRBJ1-1; TRBD1 aligns across 10 bases. CDR1 and CDR2 (germline): SGHRS, YFSETQ. The J segment lost 10 bases and the V segment lost 8 bases, leaving 11 bases of the junction unmatched. The CDR3 is made up of 13 amino acids. For the CDR3, the DNA is TGCGCCAGTTCCGGGACAGGGGCCTTTGGAGCTTTCTTT. Translation: CASSGTGAFGAFF.

This chain uses TRBV6-6 with TRBJ2-7, with D maybe TRBD1 (5 bases). The V end was cut by 4 bases, the J end by 4 bases, with 11 bases between. Per germline, CDR1 MNHNY and CDR2 SVGAGI (reference sequence). This CDR3 has 13 residues. CDR3 residues: CASSSDKPYEQYF. The DNA of the CDR3 is TGTGCCAGCAGTTCGGACAAGCCGTACGAGCAGTACTTC.

The gene calls are TRBV7-3 and TRBJ2-7; unclear D gene. Germline CDR1 and CDR2: SGHTA and FQGTGA. Deletions cut 3 bases from V and 3 bases from J, with 9 bases between. This CDR3 spans 13 amino acids. In DNA, the CDR3 is TGTGCCAGCAGCTTGCACAGAGACTACGAGCAGTACTTC. Translating it yields CASSLHRDYEQYF.

The CDR3 sequence: CASIELKLAGHTGELFF. The CDR3 DNA follows: TGTGCCAGCATCGAACTAAAACTAGCGGGACACACCGGGGAGCTGTTTTTT. V gene TRBV12-3 or TRBV12-4 combines with J gene TRBJ2-2; 10 bases are a match to TRBD2. The V and J ends lost 7 bases and 3 bases, in that order; junction bases with no gene match: 11. The CDR3 loop spans 17 amino acids.

This clonotype occurred a few times. V gene TRBV7-8 combines with J gene TRBJ2-3, with D unresolved. Trimming cost V 3 bases and J 2 bases, with 6 bases left between them. The CDR3 consists of 13 residues. The V gene's germline CDR1 is SGHVS and CDR2 FQNEAQ. The CDR3 region has the DNA TGTGCCAGCAGCTTGTCCATCACAGATACGCAGTATTTT. This codes for CASSLSITDTQYF.

The sample holds many counts of this clonotype. This sequence joins TRBV5-5 and TRBJ1-4; the match to TRBD1 covers 8 bases. The CDR3 length is 20 residues. Losses at the gene ends were 3 bases for V and 1 base for J; bases not matched to a gene: 17. CDR1 is SGHKS and CDR2 is YYEKEE in the germline V gene (reference sequence). The CDR3 nucleotides are TGTGCCAGCAGCTCGGGGTGGGGACAGGAGACTTACGGAACTAATGAAAAACTGTTTTTT. This codes for CASSSGWGQETYGTNEKLFF.

This clonotype was seen more than once but under ten times. The chain employs TRBV7-6 and TRBJ1-3, with D unclear. There are 16 residues in the CDR3. V lost 5 bases and J 0 bases, leaving 14 bases between the germline ends. From germline, CDR1 is SGHVS and CDR2 FNYEAQ. CDR3 in DNA: TGTGCCAGCAGCCCCGCAGCGGCGGACTCTGGAAACACCATATATTTT. It yields the protein CASSPAAADSGNTIYF. The variable domain in full, with the rest retrieved from reference TRBV7-6 and TRBJ1-3, is GAGVSQSPRYKVTKRGQDVALRCDPISGHVSLYWYRQALGQGPEFLTYFNYEAQQDKSGLPNDRFSAERPEGSISTLTIQRTEQRDSAMYRCASSPAAADSGNTIYFGEGSWLTVV.

J is TRBJ2-7 and V is TRBV4-1; TRBD1 aligns across 8 bases. CDR3 size: 15 residues. The V and J ends lost 2 bases and 3 bases, in that order; junction bases with no gene match: 6. The germline gives CDR1 MGHRA, CDR2 YSYEKL. The CDR3 DNA is TGCGCCAGCAGCCAAACGGGACAGGTTGACTACGAGCAGTACTTC. The encoded protein is CASSQTGQVDYEQYF.

This clonotype has only a few counts. This rearrangement joins TRBV7-6 to TRBJ2-7; 8 bases align to TRBD1. V lost 4 bases to trimming and J lost 2 bases; unmatched junction nucleotides: 10. The CDR3 sequence is 16 residues long. CDR1 and CDR2 from the germline V gene are SGHVS and FNYEAQ. The CDR3 nucleotides read TGTGCCAGCAGCTCCCCCGGACAGGGTGTAACCTACGAGCAGTACTTC. The encoded protein is CASSSPGQGVTYEQYF. Filled out from reference TRBV7-6 and TRBJ2-7, the complete variable domain reads GAGVSQSPRYKVTKRGQDVALRCDPISGHVSLYWYRQALGQGPEFLTYFNYEAQQDKSGLPNDRFSAERPEGSISTLTIQRTEQRDSAMYRCASSSPGQGVTYEQYFGPGTRLTVT.